Shown below are 23 T cell receptor beta chains from a single sample sequenced in a study of blood T cell repertoires in COVID-19. TCRdb keeps only in-frame clones here, not all; method: immunoSEQ multiplex PCR. This table holds nearly 80,000 clones, around 80% found once. The sequenced sample consisted of peripheral blood. The receptors stem from a woman between 70 and 85 years old with acute or convalescent COVID-19.

This clone was counted only a few times. V is TRBV19 and J is TRBJ2-7; 9 bases match TRBD1. The CDR3 has 14 residues. Germline V gene data show CDR1 as LNHDA and CDR2 as SQIVND (reference sequence). V shed 5 bases and J 6 bases; nucleotides not matched to a gene: 8. The CDR3 protein is CASSSGTGPAEQYF. In DNA form, the CDR3 reads TGTGCCAGTAGTTCCGGGACAGGGCCCGCCGAGCAGTACTTC. Variable domain in full (rest from reference TRBV19 and TRBJ2-7): DGGITQSPKYLFRKEGQNVTLSCEQNLNHDAMYWYRQDPGQGLRLIYYSQIVNDFQKGDIAEGYSVSREKKESFPLTVTSAQKNPTAFYLCASSSGTGPAEQYFGPGTRLTVT.

The V gene is TRBV28, the J gene TRBJ1-2; tentative D call: TRBD1 (6 bases). Trimming took 5 bases from V and 0 from J, leaving 16 bases between them. The CDR3 runs 16 residues. In germline, CDR1 is MDHEN, CDR2 SYDVKM. For the CDR3, the DNA is TGTGCCAGCAGTGCCCCGGGCAGGGGAGCTAACTATGGCTACACCTTC. It is translated as CASSAPGRGANYGYTF.

This clone was detected once. V gene TRBV24-1 combines with J gene TRBJ2-1, with a tentative D call TRBD1 (6 bases). CDR3 length equals 12 residues. In germline, CDR1 is KGHDR, CDR2 SFDVKD. The V gene lost 9 bases and the J gene lost 3 bases, with 8 bases spanning the gap. For the CDR3, the DNA is TGTGCCACCTCAGGGGACTACAATGAGCAGTTCTTC. This sequence encodes CATSGDYNEQFF.

V gene TRBV29-1 combines with J gene TRBJ1-1; 8 bases map to TRBD1. J was trimmed by 4 bases and V by 1 base; bases with no gene match: 5. CDR3 length: 14 residues. In germline, CDR1 is SQVTM, CDR2 ANQGSEA. The CDR3 loop is CSVEVGQGATEAFF. CDR3 DNA sequence: TGCAGCGTTGAAGTCGGACAGGGAGCCACTGAAGCTTTCTTT.

This rearrangement joins TRBV3-1 (or the pseudogene TRBV3-2) to TRBJ1-1; a possible D gene is TRBD1 (5 bases). The germline CDR1 and CDR2 sequences are LGHDT and YNNKEL (reference sequence). The ends were cut back, 2 bases at V and 5 bases at J, with 12 bases in the middle. The CDR3 consists of 14 residues. The CDR3 here is CASSQLAGRTEAFF. DNA for the CDR3: TGTGCCAGCAGCCAACTAGCAGGGAGGACTGAAGCTTTCTTT.

This clone has just a few counts. V and J are TRBV27 and TRBJ2-1; TRBD1 aligns across 7 bases. Germline V gene data show CDR1 as MNHEY and CDR2 as SMNVEV (reference sequence). The trim removed 2 bases at V and 9 bases at J, leaving 16 bases unmatched. The CDR3 sequence is 17 residues long. The CDR3 loop is CASSLIAFGRGSIEQFF. In DNA form, the CDR3 reads TGTGCCAGCAGTTTAATCGCTTTTGGCAGGGGGTCAATTGAGCAGTTCTTC.

The chain links TRBV6-4 to TRBJ2-1; TRBD2 matches at 13 bases. The CDR3 consists of 14 residues. CDR1 MRHNA and CDR2 SNTAGT come from the germline V gene. V shed 5 bases and J 9 bases; nucleotides not matched to a gene: 4. The CDR3 protein is CASSRLAGGVEQFF. CDR3 in DNA: TGTGCCAGCAGTCGACTAGCGGGAGGTGTTGAGCAGTTCTTC.

The chain has TRBV25-1 and TRBJ1-5; 7 bases are shared with TRBD1. Germline CDR1 reads MGHDK; CDR2 reads SYGVNS. V lost 6 bases and J lost 4; bases outside the gene matches: 6. The CDR3 consists of 14 residues. CDR3 DNA: TGTGCCAGCAGGCAGACAGGGAGGAATCAGCCCCAGCATTTT. This sequence encodes CASRQTGRNQPQHF.

The V gene is TRBV5-1, the J gene TRBJ2-2; 9 bases match TRBD1. The CDR3 is 15 residues long. Germline-derived CDR1 and CDR2 are SGHRS and YFSETQ. The junction had 9 bases not matched to a gene; V was cut back by 4 bases and J by 8 bases. CDR3 region: CASSLRTGEVGELFF. DNA for the CDR3: TGCGCCAGCAGCCTGAGGACAGGGGAGGTGGGGGAGCTGTTTTTT. Full variable domain (missing parts from reference TRBV5-1 and TRBJ2-2): KAGVTQTPRYLIKTRGQQVTLSCSPISGHRSVSWYQQTPGQGLQFLFEYFSETQRNKGNFPGRFSGRQFSNSRSEMNVSTLELGDSALYLCASSLRTGEVGELFFGEGSRLTVL.

V usage is TRBV27 and J usage is TRBJ1-5; 7 bases are shared with TRBD1. Germline V gene sequence: CDR1 MNHEY, CDR2 SMNVEV (reference sequence). V trimming: 6 bases; J trimming: 4 bases; junction bases outside the gene matches: 12. This CDR3 is 16 amino acids long. The CDR3 sequence is CASSLRWTGTNQPQHF. The DNA for the CDR3 is TGTGCCAGCAGCTTACGATGGACAGGCACTAATCAGCCCCAGCATTTT.

J is TRBJ2-7 and V is TRBV6-6, with 9 bases fitting TRBD1. The CDR3 has 13 amino acids. V lost 2 bases, J lost 6 bases, and 2 bases stayed unmatched. Germline V gene sequence: CDR1 MNHNY, CDR2 SVGAGI (reference sequence). For the CDR3, the DNA is TGTGCCAGCAGTTACAGGGGACAGGGCGAGCAGTACTTC. This sequence encodes CASSYRGQGEQYF.

This rearrangement joins TRBV5-1 to TRBJ1-3; 9 nucleotides align to TRBD1. The CDR3 loop spans 16 amino acids. Trimming cost V 1 base and J 1 base; bases outside gene matches: 3. Germline-derived CDR1 and CDR2 are SGHRS and YFSETQ. The CDR3 DNA reads as TGCGCCAGCAGCTTGAAGGACAGGGGATCTGGAAACACCATATATTTT. Protein sequence: CASSLKDRGSGNTIYF.

The CDR3: CASSPPAAGGRYNEQFF. CDR3 DNA: TGTGCCAGCAGCCCGCCCGCTGCGGGCGGGAGATACAATGAGCAGTTCTTC. V gene TRBV11-3 combines with J gene TRBJ2-1, with TRBD2 matching over 7 bases. V shed 5 bases and J 4 bases; nucleotides not matched to a gene: 14. In germline, CDR1 is SGHNT, CDR2 YENEEA. The CDR3 has 17 residues.

The V gene is TRBV2, the J gene TRBJ1-4, with 8 bases identical to TRBD1. Germline V CDR1 and CDR2: SNHLY, FYNNEI. CDR3 length: 15 amino acids. The trim removed 6 bases at V and 6 bases at J, leaving 9 bases unmatched. The CDR3 bases are TGTGCCAGCAGGCCACGGACAGGGTCGGATGAAAAACTGTTTTTT. It yields the protein CASRPRTGSDEKLFF.

This clone appeared once. The genes are TRBV6-1 and TRBJ1-5; D not resolved. The CDR3 is 18 amino acids. The V end lost 2 bases, the J end lost 2 bases, and 19 bases lay between the germline ends. Per germline, CDR1 MNHNS and CDR2 SASEGT. Written as DNA, the CDR3 is TGTGCCAGCAGTGAATATCCCCGGCGGGGTAACGGCAATCAGCCCCAGCATTTT. Residues: CASSEYPRRGNGNQPQHF.

The rearrangement links TRBV5-6 to TRBJ2-1; weak D call: TRBD2 (6 bases). V shed 1 base and J shed 1 base, with 12 bases lying between them. This CDR3 has 16 residues. Germline CDR1 and CDR2: SGHDT and YYEEEE. The CDR3 protein is CASSLYGSESYNEQFF. The CDR3 DNA is TGTGCCAGCAGCTTGTACGGGAGTGAATCCTACAATGAGCAGTTCTTC.

J is TRBJ1-2 and V is TRBV27, with TRBD1 as a possible D gene (6 bases). The V and J ends lost 6 bases and 4 bases respectively, with 21 bases between them. Germline V gives CDR1 MNHEY, CDR2 SMNVEV (reference sequence). This CDR3 has 16 amino acids. For the CDR3, the DNA is TGTGCCAGCAGCTTAAAGAGGGGGGGAGTGGGCTATGGCTACACCTTC. This gives the protein CASSLKRGGVGYGYTF.

The chain combines TRBV3-1 (or the pseudogene TRBV3-2) with TRBJ2-2, with TRBD2 matching over 10 bases. The germline V gene has CDR1 LGHDT and CDR2 YNNKEL (reference sequence). The CDR3 consists of 18 residues. V was clipped by 5 bases and J by 6 bases; unmatched bases: 15. Here the CDR3 reads CASSAGWASGSLAGELFF. The CDR3 DNA sequence: TGTGCCAGCAGCGCCGGCTGGGCTAGCGGGAGTTTAGCCGGGGAGCTGTTTTTT.

There are a few counts of this clone. The chain uses TRBV18 and TRBJ2-7; D possibly corresponds to TRBD1 (5 bases). V dropped 0 bases and J dropped 3 bases, with 18 bases sitting between them. This CDR3 contains 17 residues. Germline CDR1 and CDR2: KGHSH and LQKENI. The CDR3 region is CASSPPGYSDSSYEQYF. The CDR3 region has the DNA TGTGCCAGCTCACCACCGGGGTATTCAGACAGCAGCTACGAGCAGTACTTC.

The chain joins TRBV6-6 to TRBJ2-7; a weak D match, TRBD2 (6 bases). V was cut by 8 bases and J by 4 bases, with 12 bases left in between. Germline V gene lookup returns CDR1 MNHNY and CDR2 SVGAGI (reference sequence). There are 12 residues in the CDR3. The CDR3 DNA reads as TGTGCCAGCTGGAATAGCGGTTACGAGCAGTACTTC. It translates to CASWNSGYEQYF.

V gene TRBV6-6 combines with J gene TRBJ2-4; D is perhaps TRBD1 (6 bases). Per germline, CDR1 MNHNY and CDR2 SVGAGI (reference sequence). CDR3 length equals 17 residues. Between the trimmed V and J ends, which lost 5 bases and 0 bases, there was a span of 17 bases. The DNA for the CDR3 is TGTGCCAGCAGTCAACTTGGGGGCGGGCTAGCCAAAAACATTCAGTACTTC. It codes for CASSQLGGGLAKNIQYF.

CDR3 sequence reads: CASSEGRNSPLHF. CDR3 sequence (DNA): TGTGCCAGCAGTGAGGGCCGAAATTCACCCCTCCACTTT. The chain uses TRBV6-1 and TRBJ1-6; D unresolved. The CDR3 runs 13 residues. Germline values: CDR1 MNHNS, CDR2 SASEGT. Trimming shortened V by 3 bases and J by 7 bases, and 7 bases separated the two germline ends.

V is TRBV19 and J is TRBJ2-6, with D perhaps matching TRBD2 (6 bases). Trimming removed 5 bases from V and 1 base from J, with 12 bases in between. Germline CDR1 and CDR2: LNHDA and SQIVND (reference sequence). The CDR3 sequence is 16 residues long. CDR3 protein: CASSGGGGSGANVLTF. CDR3 nucleotide sequence: TGTGCCAGTAGTGGGGGAGGAGGGTCTGGGGCCAACGTCCTGACTTTC.